These 21 T cell receptor beta chains originate from one sample sequenced in a study of blood T cells in healthy people across ages. Combining a sample-barcoded 5' primer with a J-beta primer mix, a second PCR ran for roughly 7 to 12 cycles. TCRdb independently ran MiXCR on the 5' RACE reads; one entry per CDR3 protein. The sample lists approximately 800,000 distinct CDR3 sequences; under 40% were seen once. Sequencing input: blood. The receptor source for this set is a man in his late teens or twenties in good health.

This chain connects TRBV6-2 or TRBV6-3 to TRBJ2-7; 7 bases align to TRBD1. CDR1 is MNHEY and CDR2 is SVGEGT in the germline V gene. V lost 3 bases, J lost 0 bases, and 8 bases stayed unmatched. The CDR3 runs to 16 residues. CDR3 nucleotides: TGTGCCAGCAGTTATCTCCCGTGGGACAGCTCCTACGAGCAGTACTTC. Translation gives CASSYLPWDSSYEQYF.

Remarks on this clonotype: A single base separates this from a much larger clone, so it may be a read error. This chain joins TRBV4-3 and TRBJ2-7, with TRBD2 as a possible D gene (7 bases). V was cut by 0 bases and J by 6 bases, with 15 bases left in between. The CDR3 contains 15 residues. From germline, CDR1 is LGHNA and CDR2 YSLEER. The DNA for the CDR3 is TGCGCCAGCAGCCAAGATCGGGGGGCAACGGGCGAGCAGTACTTC. Its protein product is CASSQDRGATGEQYF.

This clonotype was seen more than once but under ten times. This chain joins TRBV12-3 or TRBV12-4 and TRBJ1-1; 8 positions match TRBD1. CDR3 length equals 14 residues. The junction had 8 bases not matched to a gene; V was cut back by 6 bases and J by 5 bases. The CDR3 nucleotides are TGTGCCAGCAGCTCGAGACAGGGGACAACTGAAGCTTTCTTT. As protein: CASSSRQGTTEAFF.

About this clonotype itself: Compared with germline, one end of the junction differs, possibly owing to a read error. The chain combines TRBV20-1 with TRBJ1-1; weak D call: TRBD1 (6 bases). CDR1 and CDR2 (germline): DFQATT, SNEGSKA (reference sequence). The CDR3 runs to 12 residues. CDR3 protein: CSTNREGPEPFF. In DNA, the CDR3 is TGCAGCACAAACAGGGAAGGGCCTGAACCTTTCTTT.

The genes are TRBV24-1 and TRBJ2-5; the D gene could be TRBD1 or TRBD2 (5 bases each). Germline lookup yields CDR1 KGHDR and CDR2 SFDVKD. V lost 3 bases, J lost 9 bases, and 10 bases lay in between. This CDR3 spans 12 amino acids. CDR3: CATSDLRGAQYF. CDR3 coding DNA: TGTGCCACCAGTGATCTCCGAGGGGCCCAGTACTTC.

The J gene is TRBJ2-5, the V gene TRBV20-1, with D hard to call. V was cut by 0 bases and J by 5 bases, with 7 bases left in between. CDR3 size: 12 residues. Germline V gene data show CDR1 as DFQATT and CDR2 as SNEGSKA (reference sequence). The CDR3 DNA follows: TGCAGTGCTAGAGATTCTGTGGAGACCCAGTACTTC. Translated: CSARDSVETQYF.

This clonotype occurred a few times. The V and J genes are TRBV20-1 and TRBJ2-5; 11 bases line up with TRBD1. The germline V gene has CDR1 DFQATT and CDR2 SNEGSKA (reference sequence). There are 13 residues in the CDR3. The ends lost 4 bases at V and 4 bases at J; junction bases unmatched: 2. CDR3 bases: TGCAGTGCTATGGGACAGGGGGTAGAGACCCAGTACTTC. It encodes CSAMGQGVETQYF.

The V and J genes are TRBV28 and TRBJ2-7, with D hard to call. This CDR3 comprises 13 residues. The V end lost 7 bases, the J end lost 3 bases, and 13 bases lay between the germline ends. Germline-derived CDR1 and CDR2 are MDHEN and SYDVKM. The CDR3 sequence: CASISVNNYEQYF. In DNA form, the CDR3 reads TGTGCCAGCATCTCAGTTAACAACTACGAGCAGTACTTC. Combining the CDR3 with reference TRBV28 and TRBJ2-7 gives the whole variable domain DVKVTQSSRYLVKRTGEKVFLECVQDMDHENMFWYRQDPGLGLRLIYFSYDVKMKEKGDIPEGYSVSREKKERFSLILESASTNQTSMYLCASISVNNYEQYFGPGTRLTVT.

This clonotype was seen repeatedly, ten times or more. This CDR3 reads CSATRDSSYEQYF. As DNA, the CDR3 is TGCAGTGCTACCCGGGACAGCTCCTACGAGCAGTACTTC. The rearrangement joins TRBV20-1 to TRBJ2-7; 7 nucleotides match TRBD1. This CDR3 has 13 residues. V trimming: 4 bases; J trimming: 0 bases; junction bases outside the gene matches: 3. Germline CDR1 and CDR2: DFQATT and SNEGSKA (reference sequence).

The CDR3 nucleotides read TGCGCCAGCAGCTTGATCGGGACTATGAGCTCCTACAATGAGCAGTACTTC. It translates to CASSLIGTMSSYNEQYF. The chain employs TRBV5-1 and TRBJ2-7; 7 positions match TRBD2. Germline CDR1 SGHRS, CDR2 YFSETQ. This CDR3 is 17 amino acids long. The junction had 17 bases not matched to a gene; V was cut back by 1 base and J by 7 bases. The full variable domain, with the rest looked up from reference TRBV5-1 and TRBJ2-7, is KAGVTQTPRYLIKTRGQQVTLSCSPISGHRSVSWYQQTPGQGLQFLFEYFSETQRNKGNFPGRFSGRQFSNSRSEMNVSTLELGDSALYLCASSLIGTMSSYNEQYFGPGTRLTVT.

This clonotype was observed a handful of times. The V call is TRBV7-2, the J call TRBJ2-1, with 10 bases matching TRBD2. Germline lookup yields CDR1 SGHTA and CDR2 FQGNSA. The CDR3 runs 19 residues. The trim removed 5 bases at V and 4 bases at J, leaving 17 bases unmatched. This CDR3 is CASSHPPRAGGKLYNEQFF. The CDR3 DNA follows: TGTGCCAGCAGCCATCCCCCTAGAGCGGGGGGGAAGCTTTACAATGAGCAGTTCTTC.

In this sample, this clonotype turned up many times. One end of the junction varies from germline; a read error may be responsible. The chain joins TRBV4-3 to TRBJ1-2; D is unresolved. This CDR3 comprises 14 residues. Germline lookup yields CDR1 LGHNA and CDR2 YSLEER. CDR3 in DNA: TGCGCCAACAGCCAAGGGCAGGACGTCTATGGCTACACCTTC. Encoded protein: CANSQGQDVYGYTF.

This clonotype was picked up a small number of times. The chain couples TRBV5-1 to TRBJ2-1, with 9 bases that match TRBD2. This CDR3 has 15 amino acids. CDR1 and CDR2 (germline): SGHRS, YFSETQ. The V and J ends lost 0 bases and 7 bases, in that order; junction bases with no gene match: 5. The CDR3 nucleotides read TGCGCCAGCAGCTTGGAATCTAGCGGGACTAATGAGCAGTTCTTC. It encodes CASSLESSGTNEQFF.

This clonotype was observed many times. The chain uses TRBV10-3 and TRBJ2-3, with a tentative D call TRBD1 (6 bases). The CDR3 extends over 12 amino acids. In germline, CDR1 is ENHRY, CDR2 SYGVKD. V was trimmed by 5 bases and J by 3 bases, leaving 6 bases between them. The CDR3 protein is CAISTGTDTQYF. In nucleotides, the CDR3 is TGTGCCATCAGTACAGGGACAGATACGCAGTATTTT.

This chain joins TRBV5-1 and TRBJ2-1, with 8 bases fitting TRBD1. V lost 4 bases and J lost 6; bases outside the gene matches: 6. The CDR3 has 14 amino acids. Germline assignment: CDR1 SGHRS and CDR2 YFSETQ. Here the CDR3 DNA reads TGCGCCAGCAGCGCCCACGACAGGGGCAATGAGCAGTTCTTC. Its translation is CASSAHDRGNEQFF.

This clonotype turned up a few times. The gene calls are TRBV6-7 and TRBJ2-5; D uncertain. TRBV6-7 is given ORF status, its function remaining uncertain. The CDR3 has 15 amino acids. The V end lost 0 bases, the J end lost 11 bases, and 19 bases lay between the germline ends. Written as DNA, the CDR3 is TGTGCCAGCAGTTACTCGCCTGGGGTCCCAGACGGGCAGTACTTC. This sequence encodes CASSYSPGVPDGQYF.

This sequence joins TRBV6-6 and TRBJ1-2; D gene uncertain. V was trimmed by 6 bases and J by 10 bases, leaving 12 bases between them. This CDR3 has 11 residues. Germline V CDR1 and CDR2: MNHNY, SVGAGI (reference sequence). The CDR3: CASSEGTVYTF. DNA of the CDR3: TGTGCCAGCAGCGAGGGTACAGTCTACACCTTC.

J is TRBJ2-1 and V is TRBV20-1; 8 nucleotides match TRBD2. The DNA end is more similar to TRBJ2-7, so the J call may be wrong. Germline assignment: CDR1 DFQATT and CDR2 SNEGSKA (reference sequence). The CDR3 runs 15 residues. Here the CDR3 reads CSAPAGGQVYNEQYF. The CDR3 nucleotides read TGCAGTGCTCCCGCGGGGGGCCAAGTCTACAATGAGCAGTACTTC.

This clonotype showed up just a few times. The chain is built from TRBV13 and TRBJ2-7; no definite D call. Germline values: CDR1 PRHDT, CDR2 FYEKMQ (reference sequence). The CDR3 has 15 residues. Trimming shortened V by 4 bases and J by 0 bases, and 13 bases separated the two germline ends. CDR3 nucleotide sequence: TGTGCCAGCAGCTCGCCCCTTGGGGACTCCTACGAGCAGTACTTC. Translated, it gives CASSSPLGDSYEQYF.

The gene calls are TRBV14 and TRBJ1-2; D gene ambiguous. Trimming pared 2 bases from V and 0 bases from J, leaving 10 bases between. This CDR3 has 15 amino acids. CDR1 and CDR2 (germline): SGHDN, FVKESK. The CDR3 sequence: CASSQSTGPNYGYTF. CDR3 bases: TGTGCCAGCAGCCAATCCACGGGCCCTAACTATGGCTACACCTTC.

On this clonotype: A read error is possible here, since a much larger clone lies one base away. The chain joins TRBV29-1 to TRBJ2-1, with D perhaps TRBD1 or TRBD2 (7 bases each). V lost 3 bases, J lost 7 bases, and 19 bases lay in between. Germline CDR1 SQVTM, CDR2 ANQGSEA. This CDR3 is 15 amino acids long. In DNA form, the CDR3 reads TGCAGCGTTGACCTGCCCCAGGGGGGGCGAAATGAGCAGTTCTTC. Translation gives CSVDLPQGGRNEQFF.